These T cell receptor beta chains were read from a single sample in a study of blood T cell repertoires in COVID-19. Profiled with immunoSEQ multiplex PCR; TCRdb holds only in-frame clones, not every one. The sample gives 30,000 to 45,000 clones, more than 80% of which show up once; under 45% is in the top ten. Sequencing used peripheral blood. Receptors were obtained from a human donor in a cohort sampled during active or convalescent COVID-19. The donor label of this sample is uncertain. Both conserved end residues are part of each CDR3. The order of the fields is J gene, clone size, V gene, D gene, CDR3 protein, CDR3 DNA. A D gene is named only where the DNA matches it firmly. Clone sizes are given selectively: once, few, many, or a class where the clone is expanded.

TRBJ2-3 | - | TRBV30 | TRBD2 | CAGDQRDPTDTQYF | TGTGCCGGAGATCAGCGGGACCCCACAGATACGCAGTATTTT
TRBJ2-5 | once | TRBV3-1/TRBV3-2 | - | CASSQDGRGYQETQYF | TGTGCCAGCAGCCAAGATGGGAGGGGGTACCAAGAGACCCAGTACTTC
TRBJ2-7 | once | TRBV2 | TRBD1 | CATRQGRTYEQYF | TGTGCCACCCGACAGGGGCGTACCTACGAGCAGTACTTC
TRBJ2-5 | - | TRBV7-2 | - | CASSPSSVGETQYF | TGTGCCAGCAGTCCCTCTAGCGTAGGGGAGACCCAGTACTTC
TRBJ2-7 | - | TRBV5-4 | TRBD2 | CASSLGGLATNEQYF | TGTGCCAGCAGCTTAGGAGGACTAGCGACTAACGAGCAGTACTTC
TRBJ2-7 | - | TRBV6-1 | TRBD1 | CASSQAGTGRSYEQYF | TGTGCCAGCAGTCAAGCCGGGACAGGGCGTTCCTACGAGCAGTACTTC
TRBJ2-7 | - | TRBV19 | - | CASSIQGSGSYEQYF | TGTGCCAGTAGTATCCAAGGGTCTGGGAGCTACGAGCAGTACTTC
TRBJ1-3 | - | TRBV24-1 | - | CATSDSGSSTIYF | TGTGCCACCAGTGATTCAGGTTCGAGCACCATATATTTT
TRBJ1-1 | - | TRBV2 | TRBD1 | CASTPGQGASNAEAFF | TGTGCCAGCACTCCGGGACAGGGGGCATCGAACGCTGAAGCTTTCTTT
TRBJ1-2 | - | TRBV11-2 | - | CASSLGTTGYTF | TGTGCCAGCAGCTTAGGGACAACTGGCTACACCTTC
TRBJ1-2 | - | TRBV5-1 | TRBD1 | CASSLAGTGHGYTF | TGCGCCAGCAGCTTGGCCGGGACAGGGCATGGCTACACCTTC
TRBJ2-3 | - | TRBV30 | TRBD2 | CAWLTLATSTDTQYF | TGTGCCTGGCTCACACTAGCGACTAGCACAGATACGCAGTATTTT
TRBJ2-7 | - | TRBV19 | - | CASSLPSGFGEQYF | TGTGCCAGTAGTCTCCCCTCAGGGTTTGGCGAGCAGTACTTC
TRBJ2-3 | - | TRBV6-5 | - | CASSYGRVSDTQYF | TGTGCCAGCAGTTATGGCCGGGTTTCAGATACGCAGTATTTT
TRBJ2-1 | - | TRBV7-9 | - | CASSLGAGATNEQFF | TGTGCCAGCAGCCTAGGGGCAGGGGCCACCAATGAGCAGTTCTTC
TRBJ1-5 | - | TRBV6-5 | - | CASSYNYNQPQHF | TGTGCCAGCAGTTACAACTACAATCAGCCCCAGCATTTT
TRBJ1-1 | - | TRBV11-3 | - | CASRRQENTEAFF | TGTGCCAGCAGGCGACAGGAGAACACTGAAGCTTTCTTT
TRBJ1-2 | - | TRBV3-1/TRBV3-2 | TRBD1 | CASSDGTGGNFYGYTF | TGTGCCAGCAGCGACGGGACAGGGGGGAATTTCTATGGCTACACCTTC
TRBJ1-1 | - | TRBV6-1 | - | CASSLSRGTEAFF | TGTGCCAGCAGTTTAAGCAGGGGCACTGAAGCTTTCTTT
TRBJ2-2 | - | TRBV7-9 | - | CASSPEGDRELFF | TGTGCCAGCAGCCCAGAGGGGGACCGGGAGCTGTTTTTT
TRBJ2-7 | - | TRBV7-8 | TRBD2 | CASSSLGTSPYPQYF | TGTGCCAGCAGCTCCCTCGGGACTAGCCCCTATCCGCAGTACTTC
TRBJ2-3 | - | TRBV24-1 | TRBD2 | CATSDRLAGGTDTQYF | TGTGCCACCAGTGACCGACTAGCGGGTGGCACAGATACGCAGTATTTT
TRBJ1-1 | - | TRBV4-1 | - | CASSQDQGNTEAFF | TGCGCCAGCAGCCAAGACCAGGGGAACACTGAAGCTTTCTTT
TRBJ2-1 | - | TRBV6-5 | TRBD2 | CASSLGLAGVHEQFF | TGTGCCAGCAGTCTAGGACTAGCGGGAGTACATGAGCAGTTCTTC
TRBJ2-7 | - | TRBV11-3 | - | CASSYPGEEQYF | TGTGCCAGCAGCTACCCGGGAGAAGAGCAGTACTTC
TRBJ1-1 | - | TRBV5-1 | - | CASSLGPGARNTEAFF | TGCGCCAGCAGCTTGGGTCCAGGGGCTAGGAACACTGAAGCTTTCTTT
TRBJ1-2 | - | TRBV19 | TRBD1 | CASSITGVGGYTF | TGTGCCAGTAGTATCACAGGGGTTGGGGGCTACACCTTC
TRBJ2-7 | - | TRBV3-1/TRBV3-2 | TRBD2 | CASSRVASGSSYEQYF | TGTGCCAGCAGCAGGGTGGCTAGCGGTAGCTCCTACGAGCAGTACTTC
TRBJ1-1 | few | TRBV11-3 | - | CASSLARGNTEAFF | TGTGCCAGCAGCTTAGCAAGGGGAAACACTGAAGCTTTCTTT
TRBJ2-1 | - | TRBV4-3 | - | CASSRGLHNEQFF | TGCGCCAGCAGCCGGGGCCTCCACAATGAGCAGTTCTTC
TRBJ1-1 | - | TRBV4-2 | - | CASSQEGLETAAAFF | TGTGCCAGCAGCCAAGAGGGCCTAGAGACAGCCGCAGCTTTCTTT
TRBJ2-6 | - | TRBV7-2 | - | CASSLDMSSGANVLTF | TGTGCCAGCAGCTTAGATATGTCTTCTGGGGCCAACGTCCTGACTTTC
TRBJ2-3 | - | TRBV6-5 | TRBD2 | CASSWGTSGLTDTQYF | TGTGCCAGCAGTTGGGGGACTAGCGGGCTAACAGATACGCAGTATTTT
TRBJ2-3 | - | TRBV7-9 | TRBD2 | CASSYKTSGTDTQYF | TGTGCCAGCAGCTACAAGACTAGCGGCACAGATACGCAGTATTTT
TRBJ2-1 | - | TRBV7-2 | TRBD2 | CASSAWTSGHNEQFF | TGTGCCAGCAGCGCTTGGACTAGCGGACACAATGAGCAGTTCTTC
TRBJ1-3 | - | TRBV19 | - | CASLKHRYEAYSGNTIYF | TGTGCCAGTCTTAAACACAGATACGAAGCCTACTCTGGAAACACCATATATTTT
TRBJ2-1 | - | TRBV5-5 | TRBD1 | CASSLGTGPYNEQFF | TGTGCCAGCAGCTTGGGGACAGGACCCTACAATGAGCAGTTCTTC
TRBJ2-2 | once | TRBV2 | TRBD2 | CASSGLAGVSGELFF | TGTGCCAGCTCGGGACTAGCGGGAGTTAGCGGGGAGCTGTTTTTT
TRBJ1-2 | - | TRBV29-1 | TRBD1 | CSAVTGNYGYTF | TGCAGCGCCGTGACAGGGAACTATGGCTACACCTTC
TRBJ1-4 | many | TRBV7-9 | - | CASSWLGQEKLFF | TGTGCCAGCAGCTGGCTCGGACAGGAAAAACTGTTTTTT